This TCR beta chain was observed in a study of blood T cell repertoires in COVID-19. Only in-frame clones appear in the TCRdb table, and some are missing; sequencing was by immunoSEQ multiplex PCR. The sample lists some 200,000 clones, approximately 80% occurring once. This CDR3 has 12 amino acids. The germline V gene has CDR1 MDHEN and CDR2 SYDVKM. Trimming shortened V by 5 bases and J by 4 bases, and 6 bases separated the two germline ends. This TCR was recovered from a human donor with acute or convalescent COVID-19. The donor label of this sample is uncertain. The genes are TRBV28 and TRBJ1-5; D unresolved. Sequencing input: peripheral blood. In nucleotides, the CDR3 is TGTGCCAGCAGTATCAGGAATCAGCCCCAGCATTTT. Residues: CASSIRNQPQHF.